The TCR beta chain under discussion was sequenced for a study of shared clonotypes between healthy human individuals. Naive CD8 cells lacked CD45RO, underwent positive selection for CCR7 and left out terminally differentiated effector memory CD45RA+ cells. Donors were healthy HIV-negative adults without recent acute infections or vaccinations. This clone was recorded only once. Authors' processing steps: With immunoSEQ giving junction-only sequences and no quality scores, filtering differed. Here immunoSEQ multiplex PCR was the method, and the copy in TCRdb shows in-frame clones only, minus some. V and J calls and clone size are as listed in that table; D and trimming were resolved from the DNA. The sample yields millions of clones, roughly 94% seen once. Trimming stripped 9 bases from V and 0 bases from J, with 12 bases between. The CDR3 spans 14 residues. Germline lookup yields CDR1 MNHNY and CDR2 SVGAGI (reference sequence).

Input material: naive CD8+ T cells sorted from blood. The gene calls are TRBV6-6 and TRBJ1-5; D uncertain. The TCR sequence derives from a man in his late teens or twenties in good health. The chain's CDR3 is CASASWGSNQPQHF. CDR3 nucleotides: TGTGCCAGTGCGTCGTGGGGTAGCAATCAGCCCCAGCATTTT.